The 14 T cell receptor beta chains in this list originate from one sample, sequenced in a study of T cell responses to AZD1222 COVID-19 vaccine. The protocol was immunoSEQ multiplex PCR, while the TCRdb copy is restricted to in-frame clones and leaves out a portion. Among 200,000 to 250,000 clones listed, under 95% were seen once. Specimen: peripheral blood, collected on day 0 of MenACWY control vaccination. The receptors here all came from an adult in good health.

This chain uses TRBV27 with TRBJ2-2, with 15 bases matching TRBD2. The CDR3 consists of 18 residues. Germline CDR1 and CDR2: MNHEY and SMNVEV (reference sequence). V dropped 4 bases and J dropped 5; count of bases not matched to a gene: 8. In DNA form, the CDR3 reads TGTGCCAGCAGTTGGGGACTAGCGGGGGGTCCTTCTACCGGGGAGCTGTTTTTT. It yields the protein CASSWGLAGGPSTGELFF.

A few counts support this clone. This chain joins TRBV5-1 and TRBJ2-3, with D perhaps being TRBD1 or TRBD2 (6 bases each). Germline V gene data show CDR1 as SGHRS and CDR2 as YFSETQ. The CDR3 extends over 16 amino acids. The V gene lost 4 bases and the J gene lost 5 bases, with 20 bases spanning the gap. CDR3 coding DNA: TGCGCCAGCAGCCAACAGGGACGGAGGGGCAAAGATACGCAGTATTTT. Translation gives CASSQQGRRGKDTQYF.

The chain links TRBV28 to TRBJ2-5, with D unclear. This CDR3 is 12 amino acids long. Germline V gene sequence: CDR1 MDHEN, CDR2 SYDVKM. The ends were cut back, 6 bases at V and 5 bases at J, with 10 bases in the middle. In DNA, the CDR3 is TGTGCCAGCAGGGGCCCATTGGAGACCCAGTACTTC. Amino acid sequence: CASRGPLETQYF.

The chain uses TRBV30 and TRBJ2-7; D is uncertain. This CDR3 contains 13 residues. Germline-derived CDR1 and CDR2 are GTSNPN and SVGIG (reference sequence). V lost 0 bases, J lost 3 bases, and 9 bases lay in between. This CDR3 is CAWSVLQNYEQYF. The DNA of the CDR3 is TGTGCCTGGAGTGTGCTGCAAAACTACGAGCAGTACTTC.

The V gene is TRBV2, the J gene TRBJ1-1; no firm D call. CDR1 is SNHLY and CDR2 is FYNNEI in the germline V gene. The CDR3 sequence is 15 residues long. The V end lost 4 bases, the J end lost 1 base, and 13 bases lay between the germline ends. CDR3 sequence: CASSVQAAGNTEAFF. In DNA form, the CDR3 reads TGTGCCAGCAGTGTCCAGGCGGCTGGGAACACTGAAGCTTTCTTT.

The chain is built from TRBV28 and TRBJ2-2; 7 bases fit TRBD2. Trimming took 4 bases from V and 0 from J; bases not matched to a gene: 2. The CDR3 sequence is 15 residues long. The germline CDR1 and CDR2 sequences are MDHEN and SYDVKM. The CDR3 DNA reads TGTGCCAGCAGTTGGGAGGGAGCGAACACCGGGGAGCTGTTTTTT. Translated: CASSWEGANTGELFF.

The DNA for the CDR3 is TGTGCCAGCAGCCAACGAGGGGGAATAACAGATACGCAGTATTTT. The encoded protein is CASSQRGGITDTQYF. The rearrangement joins TRBV4-2 to TRBJ2-3, with D perhaps matching TRBD1 (6 bases). Germline loops: CDR1 LGHNA, CDR2 YNFKEQ. The CDR3 has 15 residues. V lost 2 bases to trimming and J lost 3 bases, with 12 bases between them.

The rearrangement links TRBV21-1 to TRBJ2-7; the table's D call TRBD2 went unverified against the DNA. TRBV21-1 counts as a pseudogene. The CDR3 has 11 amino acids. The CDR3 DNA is TGTGCCAGCAGCGGCTCGGAGGAGCAGTACTTC. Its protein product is CASSGSEEQYF.

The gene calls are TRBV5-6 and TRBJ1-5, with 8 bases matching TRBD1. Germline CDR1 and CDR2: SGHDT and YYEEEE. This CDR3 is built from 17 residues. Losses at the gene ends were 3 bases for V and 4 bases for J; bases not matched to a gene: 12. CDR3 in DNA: TGTGCCAGCAGCTCTACAGGGGGAGCCTGGAGAAATCAGCCCCAGCATTTT. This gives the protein CASSSTGGAWRNQPQHF.

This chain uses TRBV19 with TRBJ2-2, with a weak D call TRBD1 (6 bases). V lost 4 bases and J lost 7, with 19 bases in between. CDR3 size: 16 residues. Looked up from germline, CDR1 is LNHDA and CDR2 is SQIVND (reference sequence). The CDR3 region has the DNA TGTGCCAGTAGTACCGGCCAGGGGCGCCTAAACGGGGAGCTGTTTTTT. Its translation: CASSTGQGRLNGELFF.

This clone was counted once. The CDR3 DNA is TGTGCCAGCAGCTTGGACAAGGGGGCCTACAATGAGCAGTTCTTC. Its protein product is CASSLDKGAYNEQFF. The V call is TRBV5-5, the J call TRBJ2-1, with D perhaps TRBD1 (6 bases). Germline CDR1 is SGHKS and CDR2 is YYEKEE (reference sequence). This CDR3 is 15 amino acids long. Trimming removed 0 bases at V and 2 bases at J, with 9 bases between.

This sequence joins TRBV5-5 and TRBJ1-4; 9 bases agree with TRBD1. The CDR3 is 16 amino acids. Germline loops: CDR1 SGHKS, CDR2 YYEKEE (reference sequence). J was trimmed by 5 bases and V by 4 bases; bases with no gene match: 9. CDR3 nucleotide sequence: TGTGCCAGCAGCCGCCTGATAGGGACAGGGAATGAAAAACTGTTTTTT. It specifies CASSRLIGTGNEKLFF.

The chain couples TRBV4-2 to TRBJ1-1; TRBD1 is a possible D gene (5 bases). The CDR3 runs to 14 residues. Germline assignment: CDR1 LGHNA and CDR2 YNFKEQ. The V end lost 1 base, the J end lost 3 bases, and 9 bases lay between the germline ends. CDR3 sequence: CASSQVGGYTEAFF. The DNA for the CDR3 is TGTGCCAGCAGCCAAGTTGGGGGTTACACTGAAGCTTTCTTT.

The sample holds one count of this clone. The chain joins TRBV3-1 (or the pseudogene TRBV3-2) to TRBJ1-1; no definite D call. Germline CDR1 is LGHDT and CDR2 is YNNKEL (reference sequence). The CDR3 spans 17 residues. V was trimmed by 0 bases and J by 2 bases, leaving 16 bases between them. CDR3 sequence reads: CASSQEYRRDPNTEAFF. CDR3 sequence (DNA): TGTGCCAGCAGCCAAGAGTATCGAAGGGATCCCAACACTGAAGCTTTCTTT.